What follows is one T cell receptor beta chain and its context. Germline V CDR1 and CDR2: SGHDN, FVKESK. This CDR3 spans 14 amino acids. The V segment lost 4 bases and the J segment 5 bases; nucleotides outside the gene matches: 3. This record comes from a study of blood T cell repertoires in COVID-19. As for the study in general: There were acute and convalescent COVID-19 samples, and they came from the United States, Italy and Spain. In each case, the material was cDNA or gDNA derived from T cells, B-cell-depleted T cells, or PBMCs.

Original handling: Cell counts per sample came from amplifying reference gene primers. Clones were sequenced by immunoSEQ multiplex PCR, and TCRdb holds only the in-frame ones, with some missing. V and J calls and clone size are copied from that table; D and trimming were computed from the DNA. Of around 200,000 clones in the sample, around 87% were seen once. Sequenced material: peripheral blood. J is TRBJ2-1 and V is TRBV14; 9 bases align to TRBD2. The TCR comes from a man aged 55 to 70 who had recovered from COVID-19. The CDR3 DNA reads TGTGCCAGCAGCCTGACTAGCGGCCACAATGAGCAGTTCTTC. Translation: CASSLTSGHNEQFF.